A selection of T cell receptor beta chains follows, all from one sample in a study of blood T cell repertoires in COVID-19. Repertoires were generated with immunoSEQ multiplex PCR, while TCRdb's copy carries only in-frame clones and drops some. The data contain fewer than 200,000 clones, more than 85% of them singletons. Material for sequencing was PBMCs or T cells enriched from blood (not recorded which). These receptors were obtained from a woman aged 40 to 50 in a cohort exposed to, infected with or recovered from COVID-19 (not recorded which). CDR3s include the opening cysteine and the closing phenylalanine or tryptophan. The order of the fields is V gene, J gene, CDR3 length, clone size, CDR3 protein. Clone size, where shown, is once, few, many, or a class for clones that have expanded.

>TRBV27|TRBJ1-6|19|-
CASKGDREDLSSYNSPLHF
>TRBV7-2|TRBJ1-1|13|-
CASSLLGFTEAFF
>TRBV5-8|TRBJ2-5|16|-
CASSYRDRKEQETQYF
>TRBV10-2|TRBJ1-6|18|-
CASKGTGQGLTYNSPLHF
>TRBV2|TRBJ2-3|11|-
CATQGTDTQYF
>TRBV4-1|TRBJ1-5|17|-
CASSQWDRGYSNQPQHF
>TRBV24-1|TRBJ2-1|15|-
CATSELAAALNEQFF
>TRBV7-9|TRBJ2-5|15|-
CASSAPLAFQETQYF
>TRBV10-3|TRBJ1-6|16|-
CAISGATGSRGSPLHF
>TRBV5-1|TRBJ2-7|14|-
CASSSDSRSYEQYF
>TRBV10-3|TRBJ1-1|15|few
CAISESEGRATEAFF
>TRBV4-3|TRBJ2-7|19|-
CASSPKRLAGVDPTYEQYF
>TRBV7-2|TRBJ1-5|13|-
CASSLTGGQPQHF
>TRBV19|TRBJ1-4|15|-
CASSIVAGVGEKLFF
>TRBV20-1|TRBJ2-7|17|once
CSASGSSGRGEVYEQYF
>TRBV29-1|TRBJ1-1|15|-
CSVEDRGMENTEAFF
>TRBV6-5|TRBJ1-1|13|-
CASSYDGYTEAFF
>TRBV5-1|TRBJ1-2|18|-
CASSSDVVRLIPNYGYTF
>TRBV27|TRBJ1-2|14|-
CASRQIYDSHVYTF
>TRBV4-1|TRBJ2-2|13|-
CASSPDRPGELFF
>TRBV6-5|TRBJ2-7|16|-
CASSYSPPGSADEQYF
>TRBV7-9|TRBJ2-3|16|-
CASSLEGRGALRSQYF
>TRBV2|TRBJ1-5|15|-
CASSTGGTGNQPQHF
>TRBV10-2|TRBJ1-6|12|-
CASKQGGSPLHF
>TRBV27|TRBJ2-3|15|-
CASSSSRHGADTQYF
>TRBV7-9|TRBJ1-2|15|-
CASSLSDRADYGYTF
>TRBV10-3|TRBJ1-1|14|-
CAIRAGPLVTEAFF
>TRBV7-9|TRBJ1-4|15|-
CASSLRGQHNEKLFF
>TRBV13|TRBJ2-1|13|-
CASSLTGYNEQFF
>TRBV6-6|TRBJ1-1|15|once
CASSTRTGRNTEAFF
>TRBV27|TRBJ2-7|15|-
CASSYGGGPRDEQYF
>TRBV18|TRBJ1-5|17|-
CASSPSRQGNGNQPQHF
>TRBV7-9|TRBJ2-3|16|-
CASSQAGLAGSDTQYF
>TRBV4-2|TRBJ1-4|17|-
CASSPRTGGGTNEKLFF
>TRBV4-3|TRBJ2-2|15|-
CASSQPRGGGGELFF
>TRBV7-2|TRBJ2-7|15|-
CASSLFQTGTYEQYF
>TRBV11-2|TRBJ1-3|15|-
CASSLVRGPGNTIYF
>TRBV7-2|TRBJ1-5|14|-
CASSQGQGAGPQHF
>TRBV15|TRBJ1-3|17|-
CATSRDGGTNRGNTIYF
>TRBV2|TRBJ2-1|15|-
CASLDRTNSYNEQFF
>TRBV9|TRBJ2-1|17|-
CASSPLRQGSFYNEQFF
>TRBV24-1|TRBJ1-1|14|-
CATSATGGDTEAFF
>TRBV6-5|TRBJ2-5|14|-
CASSYPPRDETQYF
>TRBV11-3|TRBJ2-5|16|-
CASSPGLAPYQETQYF
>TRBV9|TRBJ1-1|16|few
CARSVGPGGEVGIAFF
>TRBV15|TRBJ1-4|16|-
CATSRDDRGADEKLFF
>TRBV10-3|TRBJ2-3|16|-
CAITRTSGKSFDTQYF
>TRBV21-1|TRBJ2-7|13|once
CASSNRGTHEQYF
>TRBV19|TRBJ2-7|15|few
CASSTVLAASYEQYF
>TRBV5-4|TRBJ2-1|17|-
CASSPPARDPSYNEQFF
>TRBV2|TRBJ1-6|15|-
CASRIGQGINSPLHF